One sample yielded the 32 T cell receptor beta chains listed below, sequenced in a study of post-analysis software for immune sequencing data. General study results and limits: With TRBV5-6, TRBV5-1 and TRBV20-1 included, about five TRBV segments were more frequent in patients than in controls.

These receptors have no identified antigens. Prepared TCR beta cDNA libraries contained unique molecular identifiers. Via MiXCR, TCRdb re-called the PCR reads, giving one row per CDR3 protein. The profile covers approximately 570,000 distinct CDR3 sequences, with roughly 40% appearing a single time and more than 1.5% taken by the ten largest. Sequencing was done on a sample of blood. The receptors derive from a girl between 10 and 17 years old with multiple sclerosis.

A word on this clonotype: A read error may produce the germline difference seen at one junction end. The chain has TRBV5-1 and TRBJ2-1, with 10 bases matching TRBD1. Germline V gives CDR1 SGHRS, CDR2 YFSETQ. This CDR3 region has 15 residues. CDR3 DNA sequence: TGCGCCAGCAGCCCCCGGGACAGGGGCTACAATGAGCGGTTCTTC. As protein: CASSPRDRGYNERFF.

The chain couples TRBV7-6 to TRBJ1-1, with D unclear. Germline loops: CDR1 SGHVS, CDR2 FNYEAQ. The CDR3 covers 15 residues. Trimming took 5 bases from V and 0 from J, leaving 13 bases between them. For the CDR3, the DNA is TGTGCCAGCAGCCGAGAGACCCTCATGAACACTGAAGCTTTCTTT. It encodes CASSRETLMNTEAFF.

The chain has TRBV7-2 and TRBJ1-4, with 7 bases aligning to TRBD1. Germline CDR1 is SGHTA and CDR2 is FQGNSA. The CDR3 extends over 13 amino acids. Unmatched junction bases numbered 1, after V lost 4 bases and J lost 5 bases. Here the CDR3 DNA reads TGTGCCAGCAGCTGGGACAGAAATGAAAAACTGTTTTTT. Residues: CASSWDRNEKLFF.

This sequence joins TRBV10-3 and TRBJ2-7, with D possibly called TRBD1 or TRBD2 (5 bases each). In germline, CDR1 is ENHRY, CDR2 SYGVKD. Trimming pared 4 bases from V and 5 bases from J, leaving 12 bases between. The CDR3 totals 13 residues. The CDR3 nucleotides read TGTGCCATCAGTGGGGACCTGAGCGACGAGCAGTACTTC. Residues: CAISGDLSDEQYF.

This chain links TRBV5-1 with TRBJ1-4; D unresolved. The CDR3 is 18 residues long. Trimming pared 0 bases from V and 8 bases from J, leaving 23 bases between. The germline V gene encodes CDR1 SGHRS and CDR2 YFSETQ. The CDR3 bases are TGCGCCAGCAGCTTGGGACGATTGCCGGGCCCAGCAGAAGAAAAACTGTTTTTT. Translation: CASSLGRLPGPAEEKLFF.

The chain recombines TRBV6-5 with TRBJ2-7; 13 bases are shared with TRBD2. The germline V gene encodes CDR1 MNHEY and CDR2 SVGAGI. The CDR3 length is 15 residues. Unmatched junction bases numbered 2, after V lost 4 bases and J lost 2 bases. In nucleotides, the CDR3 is TGTGCCAGCAGTTCGGGACTAGCGGGGACCTACGAGCAGTACTTC. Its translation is CASSSGLAGTYEQYF.

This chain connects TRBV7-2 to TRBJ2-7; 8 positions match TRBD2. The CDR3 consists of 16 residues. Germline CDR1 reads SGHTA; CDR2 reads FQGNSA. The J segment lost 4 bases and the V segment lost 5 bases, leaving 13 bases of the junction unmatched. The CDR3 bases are TGTGCCAGCAGCGTGGGACTAGACCTTAATCCATACGAGCAGTACTTC. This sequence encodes CASSVGLDLNPYEQYF. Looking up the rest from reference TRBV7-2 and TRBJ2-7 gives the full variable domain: GAGVSQSPSNKVTEKGKDVELRCDPISGHTALYWYRQSLGQGLEFLIYFQGNSAPDKSGLPSDRFSAERTGGSVSTLTIQRTQQEDSAVYLCASSVGLDLNPYEQYFGPGTRLTVT.

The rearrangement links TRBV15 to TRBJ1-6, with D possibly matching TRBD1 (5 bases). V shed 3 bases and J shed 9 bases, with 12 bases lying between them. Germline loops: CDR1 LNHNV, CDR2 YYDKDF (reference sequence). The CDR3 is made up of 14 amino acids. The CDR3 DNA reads TGTGCCACCAGCAGGACAGCTGGAAGTTCACCCCTCCACTTT. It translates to CATSRTAGSSPLHF.

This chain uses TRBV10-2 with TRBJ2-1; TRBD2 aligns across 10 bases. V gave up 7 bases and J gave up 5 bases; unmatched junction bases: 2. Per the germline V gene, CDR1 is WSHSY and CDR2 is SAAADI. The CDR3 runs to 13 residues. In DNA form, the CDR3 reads TGCGCCAGCACTCTAGCGGGGGACAATGAGCAGTTCTTC. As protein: CASTLAGDNEQFF.

CDR3: CASSLQPGLAGGYNNEQFF. As DNA, the CDR3 is TGTGCCAGCAGCTTACAGCCGGGACTAGCGGGGGGCTATAACAATGAGCAGTTCTTC. The chain is built from TRBV7-3 and TRBJ2-1; 15 positions agree with TRBD2. J gave up 5 bases and V 2 bases, and 10 bases lay outside the gene matches. CDR3 length: 19 residues. Germline loops: CDR1 SGHTA, CDR2 FQGTGA.

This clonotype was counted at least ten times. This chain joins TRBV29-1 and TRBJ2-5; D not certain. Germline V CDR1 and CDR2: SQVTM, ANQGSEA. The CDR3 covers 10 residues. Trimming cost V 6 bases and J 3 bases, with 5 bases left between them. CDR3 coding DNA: TGCAGCGTGCAAGAAGAGACCCAGTACTTC. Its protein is CSVQEETQYF. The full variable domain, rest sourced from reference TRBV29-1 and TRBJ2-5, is SAVISQKPSRDICQRGTSLTIQCQVDSQVTMMFWYRQQPGQSLTLIATANQGSEATYESGFVIDKFPISRPNLTFSTLTVSNMSPEDSSIYLCSVQEETQYFGPGTRLLVL.

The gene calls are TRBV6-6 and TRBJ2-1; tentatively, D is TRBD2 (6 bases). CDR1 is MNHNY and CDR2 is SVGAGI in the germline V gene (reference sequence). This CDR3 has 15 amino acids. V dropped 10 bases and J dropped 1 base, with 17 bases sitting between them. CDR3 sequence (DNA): TGTGCCACTAATCGGGACTCGGGGTCCTACAATGAGCAGTTCTTC. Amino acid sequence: CATNRDSGSYNEQFF.

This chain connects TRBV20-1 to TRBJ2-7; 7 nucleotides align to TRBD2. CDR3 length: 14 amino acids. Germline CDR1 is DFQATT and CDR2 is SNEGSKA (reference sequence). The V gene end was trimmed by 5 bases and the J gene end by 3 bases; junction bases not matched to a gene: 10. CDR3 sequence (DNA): TGCAGTGCTGGTGGAGCTAGCGGATACTACGAGCAGTACTTC. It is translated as CSAGGASGYYEQYF.

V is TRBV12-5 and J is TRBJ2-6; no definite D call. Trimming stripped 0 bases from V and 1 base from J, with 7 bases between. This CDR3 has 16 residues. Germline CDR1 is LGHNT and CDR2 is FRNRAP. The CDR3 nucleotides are TGTGCTAGTGGTTTGGTACCAGCGTCTGGGGCCAACGTCCTGACTTTC. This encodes CASGLVPASGANVLTF.

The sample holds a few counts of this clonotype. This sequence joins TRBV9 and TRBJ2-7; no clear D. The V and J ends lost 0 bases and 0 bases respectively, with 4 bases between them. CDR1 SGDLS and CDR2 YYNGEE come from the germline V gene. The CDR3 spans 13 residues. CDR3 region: CASSVGDSYEQYF. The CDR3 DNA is TGTGCCAGCAGCGTAGGGGACTCCTACGAGCAGTACTTC.

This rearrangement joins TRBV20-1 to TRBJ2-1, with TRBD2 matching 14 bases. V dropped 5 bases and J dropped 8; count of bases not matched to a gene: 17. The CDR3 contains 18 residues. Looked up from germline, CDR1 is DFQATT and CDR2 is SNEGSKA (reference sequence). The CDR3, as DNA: TGCAGTGCTCCGGGACTAGCGGGAGAAAAAAACGGGGTCTATGAGCAGTTCTTC. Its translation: CSAPGLAGEKNGVYEQFF.

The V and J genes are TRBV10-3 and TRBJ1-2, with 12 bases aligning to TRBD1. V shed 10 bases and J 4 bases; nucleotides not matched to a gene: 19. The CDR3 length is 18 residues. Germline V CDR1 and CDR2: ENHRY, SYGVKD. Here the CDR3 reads CATESGPGQGAAGYGYTF. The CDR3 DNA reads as TGTGCCACCGAATCCGGTCCGGGACAGGGGGCGGCAGGCTATGGCTACACCTTC.

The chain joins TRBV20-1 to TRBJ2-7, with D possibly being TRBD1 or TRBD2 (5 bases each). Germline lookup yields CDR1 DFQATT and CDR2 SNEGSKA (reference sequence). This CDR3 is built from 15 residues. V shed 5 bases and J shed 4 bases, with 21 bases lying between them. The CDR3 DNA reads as TGCAGTGCTGCCTTGGGGCCTGGGAGAAGATACGAGCAGTACTTC. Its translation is CSAALGPGRRYEQYF.

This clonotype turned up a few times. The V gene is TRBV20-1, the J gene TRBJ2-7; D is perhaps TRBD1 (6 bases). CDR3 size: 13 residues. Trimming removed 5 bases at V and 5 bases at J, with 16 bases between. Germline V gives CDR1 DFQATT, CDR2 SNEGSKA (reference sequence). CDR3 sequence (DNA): TGCAGTGCTCCCGGACAGTCGCAGAACGAGCAGTACTTC. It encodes CSAPGQSQNEQYF.

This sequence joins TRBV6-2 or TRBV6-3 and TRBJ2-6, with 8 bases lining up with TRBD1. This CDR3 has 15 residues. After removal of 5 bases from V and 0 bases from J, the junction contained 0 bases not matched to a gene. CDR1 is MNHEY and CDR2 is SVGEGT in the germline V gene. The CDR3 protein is CASSTGGSGANVLTF. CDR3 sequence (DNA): TGTGCCAGCAGTACAGGGGGCTCTGGGGCCAACGTCCTGACTTTC.

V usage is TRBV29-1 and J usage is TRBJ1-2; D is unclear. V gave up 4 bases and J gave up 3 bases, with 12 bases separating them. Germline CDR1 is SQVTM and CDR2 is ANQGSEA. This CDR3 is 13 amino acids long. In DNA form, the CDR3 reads TGCAGCGTTGGGCTAAGGGTAGACTATGGCTACACCTTC. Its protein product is CSVGLRVDYGYTF.

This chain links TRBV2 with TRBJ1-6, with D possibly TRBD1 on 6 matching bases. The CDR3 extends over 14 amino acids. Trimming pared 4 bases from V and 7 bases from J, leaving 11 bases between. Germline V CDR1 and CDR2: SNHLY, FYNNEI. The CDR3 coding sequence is TGTGCCAGCAGTGTTGGACAGCTAAATTCACCCCTCCACTTT. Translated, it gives CASSVGQLNSPLHF.

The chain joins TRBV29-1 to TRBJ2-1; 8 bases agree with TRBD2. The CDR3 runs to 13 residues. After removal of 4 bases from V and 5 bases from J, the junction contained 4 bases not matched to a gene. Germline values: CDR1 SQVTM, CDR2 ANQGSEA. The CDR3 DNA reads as TGCAGCGTTGGTTTTAGCGGGAACAATGAGCAGTTCTTC. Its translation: CSVGFSGNNEQFF.

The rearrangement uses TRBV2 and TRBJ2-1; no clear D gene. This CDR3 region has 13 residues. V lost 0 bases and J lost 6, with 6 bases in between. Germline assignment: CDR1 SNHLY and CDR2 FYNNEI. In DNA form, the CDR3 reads TGTGCCAGCAGTGAAGCGTACACCAATGAGCAGTTCTTC. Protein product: CASSEAYTNEQFF.

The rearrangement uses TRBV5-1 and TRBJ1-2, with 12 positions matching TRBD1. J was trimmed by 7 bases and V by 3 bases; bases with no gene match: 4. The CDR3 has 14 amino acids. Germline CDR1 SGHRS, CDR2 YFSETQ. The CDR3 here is CASSSGQGAIGYTF. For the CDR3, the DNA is TGCGCCAGCAGCTCGGGACAGGGGGCAATTGGCTACACCTTC. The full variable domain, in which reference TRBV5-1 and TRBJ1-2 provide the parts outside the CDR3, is KAGVTQTPRYLIKTRGQQVTLSCSPISGHRSVSWYQQTPGQGLQFLFEYFSETQRNKGNFPGRFSGRQFSNSRSEMNVSTLELGDSALYLCASSSGQGAIGYTFGSGTRLTVV.

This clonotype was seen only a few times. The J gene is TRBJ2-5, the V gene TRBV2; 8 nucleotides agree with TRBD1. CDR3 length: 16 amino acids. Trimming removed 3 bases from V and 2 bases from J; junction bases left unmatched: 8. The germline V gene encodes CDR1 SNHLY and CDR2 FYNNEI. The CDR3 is CASSDDGRDRQETQYF. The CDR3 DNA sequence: TGTGCCAGCAGTGATGACGGAAGGGACAGGCAAGAGACCCAGTACTTC.

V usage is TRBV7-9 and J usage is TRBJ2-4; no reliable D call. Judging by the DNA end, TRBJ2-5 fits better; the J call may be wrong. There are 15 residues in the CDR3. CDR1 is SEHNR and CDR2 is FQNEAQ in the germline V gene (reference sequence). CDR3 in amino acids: CASSYEPHHRETQYF. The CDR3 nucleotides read TGTGCCAGCAGTTACGAACCCCACCATCGAGAGACCCAGTACTTC.

The CDR3 sequence: CASSHNWNPYEQYF. In DNA, the CDR3 is TGTGCCAGCAGCCATAACTGGAACCCCTACGAGCAGTACTTC. The V gene is TRBV7-2, the J gene TRBJ2-7; D is undetermined. From germline, CDR1 is SGHTA and CDR2 FQGNSA. V was shortened by 5 bases and J by 2 bases, with 13 bases between the two germline ends. The length of the CDR3 is 14 residues.

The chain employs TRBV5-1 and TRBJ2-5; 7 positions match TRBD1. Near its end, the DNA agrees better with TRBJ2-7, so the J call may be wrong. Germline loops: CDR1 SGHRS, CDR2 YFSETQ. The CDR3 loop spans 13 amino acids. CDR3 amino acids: CASSGRDRSEQYF. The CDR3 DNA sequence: TGCGCCAGCAGCGGCCGGGACAGAAGCGAGCAGTACTTC.

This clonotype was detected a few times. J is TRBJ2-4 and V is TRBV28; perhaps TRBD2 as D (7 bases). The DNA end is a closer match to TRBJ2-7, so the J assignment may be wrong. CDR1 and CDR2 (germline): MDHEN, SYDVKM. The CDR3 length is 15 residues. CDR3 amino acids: CASNLRGLAENEQYF. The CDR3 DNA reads TGTGCCAGCAATCTACGGGGGCTAGCGGAAAACGAGCAGTACTTC.

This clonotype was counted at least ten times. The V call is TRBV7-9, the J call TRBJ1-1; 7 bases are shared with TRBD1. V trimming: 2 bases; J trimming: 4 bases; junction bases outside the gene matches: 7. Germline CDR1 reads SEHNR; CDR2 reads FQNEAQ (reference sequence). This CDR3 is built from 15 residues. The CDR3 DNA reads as TGTGCCAGCAGCTTAAGGGAACAGGGGCGCACTGAAGCTTTCTTT. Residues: CASSLREQGRTEAFF.

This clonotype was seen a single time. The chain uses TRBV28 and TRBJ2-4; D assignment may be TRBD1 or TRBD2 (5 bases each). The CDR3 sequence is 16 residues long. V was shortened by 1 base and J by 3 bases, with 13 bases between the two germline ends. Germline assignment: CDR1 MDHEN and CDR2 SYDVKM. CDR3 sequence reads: CASSLLGVSGKNIQYF. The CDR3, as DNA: TGTGCCAGCAGTTTATTGGGGGTTTCAGGCAAAAACATTCAGTACTTC.